One and the same sample provided the 7 T cell receptor beta chains below, sequenced in a study of blood T cell repertoires in COVID-19. This table comes from immunoSEQ multiplex PCR, and its TCRdb copy is limited to in-frame clones, with some not included. Counted here are fewer than 250,000 clones, over 80% occurring once; the ten biggest clones make up around 6.5%. Sequenced material: PBMCs or T cells enriched from blood (not recorded which). Receptors originate from a woman aged 35 to 49 who had recovered from COVID-19.

The chain links TRBV13 to TRBJ2-7; weak D call: TRBD2 (5 bases). This CDR3 is built from 15 residues. The germline CDR1 and CDR2 sequences are PRHDT and FYEKMQ (reference sequence). The V end was cut by 5 bases, the J end by 9 bases, with 23 bases between. CDR3 DNA: TGTGCCAGCAGCCCCACCGACTATCCCAAGGGCGGGCAGTACTTC. The encoded protein is CASSPTDYPKGGQYF.

For the CDR3, the DNA is TGTGCCAGCAGACCCGACAGGGGACATCAGCCCCAGCATTTT. It codes for CASRPDRGHQPQHF. The genes are TRBV3-1 (or the pseudogene TRBV3-2) and TRBJ1-5; 8 bases match TRBD1. V shed 6 bases and J 5 bases; nucleotides not matched to a gene: 6. Germline CDR1 is LGHDT and CDR2 is YNNKEL (reference sequence). The length of the CDR3 is 14 residues.

The rearrangement joins TRBV7-2 to TRBJ2-3, with no clear D. The CDR3 has 13 amino acids. The germline V gene encodes CDR1 SGHTA and CDR2 FQGNSA. The germline V and J ends were trimmed by 1 base and 4 bases, with 6 bases remaining between them. CDR3 region: CASSLVESDTQYF. CDR3 DNA: TGTGCCAGCAGCTTAGTAGAGTCAGATACGCAGTATTTT.

The chain combines TRBV7-8 with TRBJ1-2; D is unclear. CDR1 is SGHVS and CDR2 is FQNEAQ in the germline V gene. The germline V and J ends were trimmed by 5 bases and 2 bases, with 15 bases remaining between them. This CDR3 spans 15 amino acids. The CDR3 DNA reads TGTGCCAGCAGCCGGTCGGCATGGGCCAACTATGGCTACACCTTC. Its translation: CASSRSAWANYGYTF.

The chain is built from TRBV18 and TRBJ1-5, with 7 bases fitting TRBD1. With 6 bases clipped from V and 0 bases from J, the junction kept 8 bases outside the gene matches. The CDR3 loop spans 16 amino acids. Germline V CDR1 and CDR2: KGHSH, LQKENI. The CDR3: CASSLQGIYSNQPQHF. The CDR3, as DNA: TGTGCCAGCTCCCTACAGGGGATTTATAGCAATCAGCCCCAGCATTTT.

This sequence joins TRBV4-1 and TRBJ2-5, with D unclear. The CDR3 spans 14 residues. V was cut by 1 base and J by 5 bases, with 11 bases left in between. Germline V gene sequence: CDR1 MGHRA, CDR2 YSYEKL. The CDR3 loop is CASSQVAILETQYF. In DNA form, the CDR3 reads TGCGCCAGCAGCCAAGTTGCGATTCTGGAGACCCAGTACTTC.

V gene TRBV28 combines with J gene TRBJ2-5; D call uncertain. This CDR3 has 13 residues. V lost 5 bases and J lost 1, with 8 bases in between. In germline, CDR1 is MDHEN, CDR2 SYDVKM. This CDR3 reads CASSVSSQETQYF. As DNA, the CDR3 is TGTGCCAGCAGTGTATCCTCCCAAGAGACCCAGTACTTC.